The rows below give T cell receptor beta chains drawn from one sample of a study of CD8+ T cells in alopecia areata. Sequencing used immunoSEQ multiplex PCR; TCRdb keeps in-frame clones, though not all of them. The sample holds 95,000 to 150,000 clones, about 50% seen once. This material consisted of CD4+ T cells sorted from blood, taken at week 4, from a patient treated with tofacitinib. Receptor source: a human donor with alopecia areata. Each CDR3 is given with its conserved first and last residue. The order of the fields is clone size, J gene, V gene, D gene, CDR3 DNA, CDR3 protein. A D gene is named only where the DNA matches it firmly. For some rows the clone size is stated as once, few or many, or as a class when expanded; others skip it.

>.|TRBJ2-7|TRBV5-1|.
TGCGCCAGCGCTAACCGGGACTGGGACTCCTACGAGCAGTACTTC
CASANRDWDSYEQYF
>.|TRBJ1-5|TRBV2|.
TGTGCCAGCAGCGTCGGACAGCAGATCAATCAGCCCCAGCATTTT
CASSVGQQINQPQHF
>.|TRBJ2-3|TRBV29-1|.
TGCAGCGCACTACACCAAAGCTTCACAGATACGCAGTATTTT
CSALHQSFTDTQYF
>few|TRBJ2-1|TRBV30|TRBD2
TGTGCCTGGACCGGACTAGCGGGAGGGCCCGATGAGCAGTTCTTC
CAWTGLAGGPDEQFF
>.|TRBJ2-3|TRBV30|.
TGTGCCTGGAGTGTGTGGGGCCGGACAGATACGCAGTATTTT
CAWSVWGRTDTQYF
>.|TRBJ2-2|TRBV7-6|.
TGTGCCAGCAGCTTCCGGAACACCGGGGAGCTGTTTTTT
CASSFRNTGELFF
>few|TRBJ2-3|TRBV5-1|.
TGCGCCAGCAGCTTGGACGGGCGCACAGATACGCAGTATTTT
CASSLDGRTDTQYF
>.|TRBJ2-5|TRBV29-1|.
TGCAGCGTTGAACGGCTAGAGAAGGAGACCCAGTACTTC
CSVERLEKETQYF
>.|TRBJ2-1|TRBV25-1|TRBD2
TGTGCCAGCAGTGACCCAACTAGCGGGAGCCGCAATGAGCAGTTCTTC
CASSDPTSGSRNEQFF
>.|TRBJ1-2|TRBV6-5|TRBD1
TGTGCCAGCAGTTACGGTCAGGGGGACTATGGCTACACCTTC
CASSYGQGDYGYTF
>few|TRBJ1-5|TRBV29-1|TRBD1
TGCAGCGTCCTGACAGGGTTCGGCAATCAGCCCCAGCATTTT
CSVLTGFGNQPQHF
>.|TRBJ1-4|TRBV2|.
TGTGCCAGCAGGACAGGAACCTCAACTAATGAAAAACTGTTTTTT
CASRTGTSTNEKLFF
>.|TRBJ2-1|TRBV30|.
TGTGCCTGGAGTGGCACCAGACACAATGAGCAGTTCTTC
CAWSGTRHNEQFF
>.|TRBJ1-2|TRBV29-1|.
TGCAGCGTGGCCATGACTGCCGACTATGGCTACACCTTC
CSVAMTADYGYTF
>few|TRBJ2-3|TRBV7-2|.
TGTGCCAGCAGCCGGGCAGGGGGGGATACGCAGTATTTT
CASSRAGGDTQYF
>.|TRBJ2-2|TRBV7-6|TRBD1
TGTGCCAGCAGCCGTACAGGGGCGAACGGGGAGCTGTTTTTT
CASSRTGANGELFF
>.|TRBJ2-1|TRBV29-1|.
TGCAGCGTTGGCCAGGGGGGGTCGAATGAGCAGTTCTTC
CSVGQGGSNEQFF
>.|TRBJ2-7|TRBV4-1|TRBD1
TGCGCCAGCAGCCATCCATCGACAGGGGGCTACGAGCAGTACTTC
CASSHPSTGGYEQYF
>.|TRBJ1-1|TRBV27|.
TGTGCCAGCAGTTTGTTCAGGCTGAACACTGAAGCTTTCTTT
CASSLFRLNTEAFF
>.|TRBJ1-5|TRBV23-1|.
TGCGCCAGCAGTCAATCAAACAGGGCCGGCTGCAATCAGCCCCAGCATTTT
CASSQSNRAGCNQPQHF
>few|TRBJ1-1|TRBV29-1|.
TGCAGCGTCCTACGTATCTTGAACACTGAAGCTTTCTTT
CSVLRILNTEAFF
>.|TRBJ2-6|TRBV30|.
TGTGCCTGGACATCTGGGGCCAACGTCCTGACTTTC
CAWTSGANVLTF
>few|TRBJ2-5|TRBV27|.
TGTGCCAGCAGTTTATCCCGCGCAGAGACCCAGTACTTC
CASSLSRAETQYF
>.|TRBJ1-2|TRBV5-1|.
TGCGCCAGCAGCAACGCCAGACATTCGAGCTATGGCTACACCTTC
CASSNARHSSYGYTF
>few|TRBJ1-1|TRBV29-1|.
TGCAGCGTTTTTTTACGGTCTGCTGAAGCTTTCTTT
CSVFLRSAEAFF
>few|TRBJ2-7|TRBV6-5|TRBD2
TGTGCCAGCAGCCCTAGCGGGGGGGAGTACGAGCAGTACTTC
CASSPSGGEYEQYF
>once|TRBJ1-5|TRBV5-1|.
TGCGCCAGCAGCTTGGATGGGCGTTATAGCAATCAGCCCCAGCATTTT
CASSLDGRYSNQPQHF
>.|TRBJ2-1|TRBV29-1|.
TGCAGCGTTGGAGGGGGGTCAAATTACAATGAGCAGTTCTTC
CSVGGGSNYNEQFF
>.|TRBJ2-7|TRBV30|.
TGTGCCTGGAGTGTGGGCCTCTACGAGCAGTACTTC
CAWSVGLYEQYF
>.|TRBJ2-7|TRBV7-9|.
TGTGCCAGCAGCTTAGGTGGGGGCTCCTACGAGCAGTACTTC
CASSLGGGSYEQYF
>few|TRBJ1-1|TRBV30|.
TGTGCCTGGAGCCCCTTCTGGGACACTGAAGCTTTCTTT
CAWSPFWDTEAFF
>.|TRBJ1-2|TRBV2|TRBD1
TGTGCCAGCAGTGGGACAGGGTATGGCTACACCTTC
CASSGTGYGYTF
>.|TRBJ1-5|TRBV21-1|.
TGTGCCAGCAGCCAAAAGGGGGGGGACAGGAATCAGCCCCAGCATTTT
CASSQKGGDRNQPQHF
>.|TRBJ2-5|TRBV12-5|TRBD2
TGTGCTAGTATGATCGGGGGGTCAGAGACCCAGTACTTC
CASMIGGSETQYF
>.|TRBJ1-5|TRBV30|.
TGTGCCTGGAGTGTACCTCTCGGACAGATTAGCAATCAGCCCCAGCATTTT
CAWSVPLGQISNQPQHF
>once|TRBJ1-2|TRBV19|.
TGTGCCAGTAGCCCGGATAACTATGGCTACACCTTC
CASSPDNYGYTF
>.|TRBJ2-2|TRBV29-1|.
TGCAGCGTTGGGAGACATAAGGAGGCCGGGGAGCTGTTTTTT
CSVGRHKEAGELFF